Given below is one TCR beta chain in context. The CDR3 runs to 13 residues. The junction had 1 base not matched to a gene; V was cut back by 1 base and J by 3 bases. The germline V gene encodes CDR1 SGHRS and CDR2 YFSETQ. The data are from a study of blood T cell repertoires in COVID-19. As for the study in general: Acute and convalescent COVID-19 specimens originated in the United States, Italy and Spain. Nucleic acid was either cDNA or gDNA, and it came from T cells, B-cell-depleted T cells, or PBMCs.

Method: immunoSEQ multiplex PCR; TCRdb's copy keeps in-frame clones and lacks some. In the table there are 150,000 to 200,000 clones, around 80% of which are singletons. Sequences were obtained from peripheral blood. V is TRBV5-1 and J is TRBJ2-7; the match to TRBD1 covers 7 bases. This sequence originates from a woman older than 75 with active or convalescent COVID-19. In nucleotides, the CDR3 is TGCGCCAGCAGCTTGCCAGGGGGCTACGAGCAGTACTTC. This encodes CASSLPGGYEQYF.